Listed below are T cell receptor beta chains from one sample, sequenced in a study of long-term antiretroviral therapy in people with HIV. Generated by immunoSEQ multiplex PCR, the TCRdb table keeps only in-frame clones and is missing some. Here the sample spans around 13,000 clones, about 88% being singletons. The sample was unsorted PBMCs, taken 2.1 years after starting antiretroviral therapy. The receptors here all came from a woman aged 40 to 50 with HIV. The CDR3 runs from the conserved cysteine through the conserved F or W.

j_gene: TRBJ2-2
v_gene: TRBV5-4
CDR3aa: CASKATNTGELFF

j_gene: TRBJ2-5
v_gene: TRBV13
CDR3aa: CASSRLVVETQYF

j_gene: TRBJ1-2
v_gene: TRBV30
CDR3aa: CAAYEDLYGYTF

j_gene: TRBJ2-2
v_gene: TRBV7-8
CDR3aa: CASSLEWKGELFF

j_gene: TRBJ2-7
v_gene: TRBV10-3
CDR3aa: CATQDRGNYEQYF

j_gene: TRBJ1-2
v_gene: TRBV7-9
CDR3aa: CASSQLDRFYGYTF

j_gene: TRBJ1-2
v_gene: TRBV30
CDR3aa: CAWSAGGSYGYTF

j_gene: TRBJ2-7
v_gene: TRBV14
CDR3aa: CASSQTTGSSEQYF

j_gene: TRBJ1-2
v_gene: TRBV18
CDR3aa: CASSPTQGPNYGYTF

j_gene: TRBJ1-4
v_gene: TRBV29-1
CDR3aa: CSVVGGQWGEKLFF

j_gene: TRBJ2-1
v_gene: TRBV7-2
CDR3aa: CASSLGGDSYNEQFF

j_gene: TRBJ1-3
v_gene: TRBV7-9
CDR3aa: CASSLSQGASGNTIYF

j_gene: TRBJ2-1
v_gene: TRBV18
CDR3aa: CASSVVGGTYNEQFF

j_gene: TRBJ1-5
v_gene: TRBV7-9
CDR3aa: CASSLGGFGQPQHF

j_gene: TRBJ1-1
v_gene: TRBV5-6
CDR3aa: CASSWTDTEAFF

j_gene: TRBJ1-2
v_gene: TRBV6-5
CDR3aa: CASKTGYRGYTF

j_gene: TRBJ2-3
v_gene: TRBV5-4
CDR3aa: CASSFRDSSTDTQYF

j_gene: TRBJ2-5
v_gene: TRBV7-8
CDR3aa: CASSLRLQETQYF

j_gene: TRBJ2-2
v_gene: TRBV7-9
CDR3aa: CASSSPSRRGHTGELFF

j_gene: TRBJ2-4
v_gene: TRBV6-5
CDR3aa: CASSYSGTEKNIQYF

j_gene: TRBJ1-4
v_gene: TRBV30
CDR3aa: CAWSGDRGKGSNNEKLFF

j_gene: TRBJ1-3
v_gene: TRBV5-1
CDR3aa: CASSLGAAGNTIYF

j_gene: TRBJ1-2
v_gene: TRBV4-3
CDR3aa: CASSPGTGGDGYTF

j_gene: TRBJ1-1
v_gene: TRBV7-2
CDR3aa: CASSLLRSHSNTEAFF

j_gene: TRBJ2-5
v_gene: TRBV6-5
CDR3aa: CASSPGGSVGETQYF

j_gene: TRBJ2-7
v_gene: TRBV14
CDR3aa: CASSHRDNPSYEQYF

j_gene: TRBJ1-2
v_gene: TRBV19
CDR3aa: CASRDTGGDNYGYTF

j_gene: TRBJ2-3
v_gene: TRBV7-8
CDR3aa: CASSLRTSGGITSTDTQYF

j_gene: TRBJ2-1
v_gene: TRBV6-6
CDR3aa: CASRALASSYNEQFF

j_gene: TRBJ1-4
v_gene: TRBV27
CDR3aa: CASSGTNEKLFF

j_gene: TRBJ2-3
v_gene: TRBV5-1
CDR3aa: CASSGGTGDSTDTQYF

j_gene: TRBJ1-2
v_gene: TRBV7-1
CDR3aa: CASATGWSGYTF

j_gene: TRBJ2-7
v_gene: TRBV6-1
CDR3aa: CASSLYDGSYEQYF

j_gene: TRBJ1-1
v_gene: TRBV5-1
CDR3aa: CASSFGPSSPNTEAFF

j_gene: TRBJ1-2
v_gene: TRBV6-1
CDR3aa: CASSVTGTDVGGYTF